This is a list of T cell receptor beta chains from one sample in a study of T cells in Graves' hyperthyroidism and ophthalmopathy. A single record per CDR3 protein comes from TCRdb applying MiXCR to the multiplex PCR reads. This repertoire shows about 59,000 distinct CDR3 sequences, about 53% found once; its top ten account for 2.5% to 3.5%. The sample was blood. Receptor source: a woman aged 55 to 70 with Graves' ophthalmopathy. Each CDR3 is given with its conserved first and last residue. The D gene is left open where the match is weak. Rows give clone size only sometimes, using once, few, many, or a class for an expanded clone.

v_call,j_call,d_call,clone_size,cdr3_nt,cdr3_aa
TRBV3-1,TRBJ2-7,TRBD2,many,TGTGCCAGCAGCCCTTTGACTAGCGGGGGGTTCTACGAGCAGTACTTC,CASSPLTSGGFYEQYF
TRBV10-3,TRBJ1-2,.,.,TGTGCCATCAGTGAAGGCAGCAACTATGGCTACACCTTC,CAISEGSNYGYTF
TRBV13,TRBJ2-1,.,.,TGTGCCAGCAGCTTAGGCGTCCAGGAGGAGCAGTTCTTC,CASSLGVQEEQFF
TRBV2,TRBJ2-3,.,.,TGTGCCAGCACGCAGACTAGCACAGATACGCAGTATTTT,CASTQTSTDTQYF
TRBV7-3,TRBJ2-1,.,many,TGTGCCAGCAGCTTAGGACAATACAATGAGCAGTTCTTC,CASSLGQYNEQFF
TRBV29-1,TRBJ1-3,.,.,TGCAGCGGGATGGGACTGGGAAGCTCTGGAAACACCATATATTTT,CSGMGLGSSGNTIYF
TRBV20-1,TRBJ2-5,.,.,TGCAGTGCCGCTGGGGGCCGAGAGACCCAGTACTTC,CSAAGGRETQYF
TRBV7-2,TRBJ1-2,.,.,TGTGCCAGCAGCTTAGCGGGGAACCTCTATGGCTACACCTTC,CASSLAGNLYGYTF
TRBV20-1,TRBJ1-2,.,few,TGCAGTGCTAGAGACAGGTCGAACTATGGCTACACCTTC,CSARDRSNYGYTF
TRBV5-6,TRBJ1-1,.,.,TGTGCCAGCCTTCGGGTGGTCCCTCCGGACACTGAAGCTTTCTTT,CASLRVVPPDTEAFF
TRBV20-1,TRBJ2-1,.,once,TGCAGTGCTAGGGGAGCTAGGTTCTTC,CSARGARFF
TRBV28,TRBJ2-7,.,.,TGTGCCAGCAGTTTGCCGGCTAGCTACTACGAGCAGTACTTC,CASSLPASYYEQYF
TRBV7-9,TRBJ2-3,TRBD2,many,TGTGCCAGCAGCCAACTAGCGGGAGTGGCAGATACGCAGTATTTT,CASSQLAGVADTQYF
TRBV12-3/TRBV12-4,TRBJ2-5,.,.,TGTGCCAGCAGTTTAAGCAGGGTACTAAACGAGACCCAGTACTTC,CASSLSRVLNETQYF
TRBV7-9,TRBJ2-5,.,.,TGTGCCAGCAGTTTGAGACAGACCCAAGAGGCCCAGTACTTC,CASSLRQTQEAQYF
TRBV7-2,TRBJ2-5,.,.,TGTGCCAGCAGCTTAGCCTTAACAGGGGAGGGAGAGACCCAGTACTTC,CASSLALTGEGETQYF
TRBV29-1,TRBJ1-6,TRBD1,medium-sized,TGCAGCGTCGGGACAGGGGAAAATTCACCCCTCCACTTT,CSVGTGENSPLHF
TRBV15,TRBJ2-7,.,.,TGTGCCACCAGCAGAGATCTGGCGACCTACGAGCAGTACTTC,CATSRDLATYEQYF
TRBV20-1,TRBJ1-2,TRBD1,.,TGCAGTGCAGCGCACAGGGGACCCTCTGGAAACACCTTC,CSAAHRGPSGNTF
TRBV2,TRBJ1-3,.,medium-sized,TGTGCCAGCATGACGGAGAGCTCTGGAAACACCATATATTTT,CASMTESSGNTIYF
TRBV6-5,TRBJ1-4,.,many,TGTGCCAGCAGTTTACGGGTCCGTGAAAAACTGTTTTTT,CASSLRVREKLFF
TRBV3-1,TRBJ2-1,TRBD1,many,TGTGCCAGCAGCCCCGGGACAGGGTATAATGAGCAGTTCTTC,CASSPGTGYNEQFF
TRBV7-9,TRBJ2-1,.,.,TGTGCCAGCAGCTCCGTGGACAGCGCCAGCTTCTTC,CASSSVDSASFF
TRBV7-2,TRBJ2-7,.,.,TGCGCCAGCAGCCAAGGTTCAGATCCCTACGAGCAGTACTTC,CASSQGSDPYEQYF
TRBV6-2/TRBV6-3,TRBJ2-2,.,.,TGTGCCAGCAGACCCGGCACGGCCACCGGGGAGCTGTTTTTT,CASRPGTATGELFF
TRBV20-1,TRBJ2-3,.,many,TGCAGTGCTAGAGATGCAGGGTCTAGCACAGATACGCAGTATTTT,CSARDAGSSTDTQYF
TRBV20-1,TRBJ2-7,.,.,TGCAGTGCGCCGATTAGGAAGCTAGCGAGTTCCATCAGCTCCTACGAGCAGTACTTC,CSAPIRKLASSISSYEQYF
TRBV6-2/TRBV6-3,TRBJ2-1,.,many,TGTGCCAGCAGTCCACGGGGAGTTAAGCTCGAGAATGAGCAGTTCTTC,CASSPRGVKLENEQFF
TRBV24-1,TRBJ1-4,.,many,TGTGCCACCCCTCCAGGCCCCGGGGAAAAACTGTTTTTT,CATPPGPGEKLFF
TRBV20-1,TRBJ2-7,.,few,TGCAGTGCTAGCCCCCTGGACACGGCCTACGAGCAGTACTTC,CSASPLDTAYEQYF
TRBV7-2,TRBJ2-2,TRBD1,.,TGTGCCAGCAGCTCAACAGGGGCGGGTATCGGGGAGCTGTTTTTT,CASSSTGAGIGELFF
TRBV24-1,TRBJ1-1,.,few,TGTGCCACCAGTGGGTCAGGGACGAACACTGAAGCTTTCTTT,CATSGSGTNTEAFF
TRBV20-1,TRBJ2-3,.,many,TGCAGTGCTATTCAACCTCGGGGGTACACAGATACGCAGTATTTT,CSAIQPRGYTDTQYF
TRBV12-3/TRBV12-4,TRBJ1-3,.,.,TGTGCCACCAGCTTCGTGCAGGGAAGGTCTGGAAACACCATATATTTT,CATSFVQGRSGNTIYF
TRBV6-2/TRBV6-3,TRBJ1-1,.,many,TGTGCCAGCACCTCCGGGGAAATCACTGAAGCTTTCTTT,CASTSGEITEAFF
TRBV7-3,TRBJ2-2,TRBD1,many,TGTGCCAGCAGCCAAGGGCCCGGGACAGGGGTAACGGGCGGGGAGCTGTTTTTT,CASSQGPGTGVTGGELFF
TRBV7-9,TRBJ2-3,.,many,TGTGCCAGCAGCACTTCTATCGGGGGCACAGATACGCAGTATTTT,CASSTSIGGTDTQYF
TRBV20-1,TRBJ2-7,TRBD1,.,TGCAGTGCTAGTCGTACAGGGGACTACGAGCAGTACTTC,CSASRTGDYEQYF